Sequencing of this T cell receptor beta chain was carried out in a study of shared clonotypes between healthy human individuals (dated by TCRdb to the early 2020s). Regarding the study in general: The cohort comprised a couple of women and a few men aged 18 to 49 years. For each donor, CD4 naive and CD4 memory were each run on three plates, CD8 naive on two plates, and CD8 memory on one plate. To estimate repertoire size and how much clonotype sharing occurs between individuals, the study deeply sequenced the blood TCR repertoires of about 5 healthy adults. To increase sequencing depth and limit assay-specific biases, different laboratories used diverse techniques to prepare libraries and sequence TCR repertoires. Each donor's leukapheresis produced roughly between roughly 0.94 and 9.5 billion PBMCs.

Including cysteine and phenylalanine, the CDR3 has 14 amino acids. This entry keeps only the CDR3 DNA: 42 bases, framed from base 1. Cut back by 0 bases and 7 bases, the V and J ends lie 7 bases apart. The germline V gene encodes CDR1 LNHDA and CDR2 SQIVND (reference sequence). The donors were healthy, HIV-negative adults who had no recently reported acute infections or vaccinations. Every donor was a Caucasian adult living in Nashville, Tennessee, USA. CD4+ T cells were enriched by magnetic negative selection, after which naive cells were positively selected on CD45RA and the negative fraction was taken as the memory subset. Blood was collected by leukapheresis, and PBMCs were isolated by Ficoll-Histopaque density gradient centrifugation and then cryopreserved in liquid nitrogen vapor phase. Purity and quantity of every magnetically sorted T cell population were checked by analytical flow cytometry. Genomic DNA was isolated from every sorted fraction and measured by UV absorbance on a Nanodrop 2000c.

Using the deep immunoSEQ assay, TCR CDR3 regions were amplified from genomic DNA by multiplex PCR. Extracted genomic DNA from each cell subset was distributed evenly across all wells of several immunoSEQ 96-well plates, and each plate was treated as a replicate. For sorted subsets, approximately 200 ng of genomic DNA, equivalent to some 33,000 T cell genomes, went into each replicate PCR. Purified libraries were quantified with a Qubit 3.0 fluorometer, sized on a Bioanalyzer 2100, and re-quantified with the KAPA Library Quantification kit. Every immunoSEQ 96-well plate was sequenced on a separate single-read 150-cycle Illumina NextSeq 550 flow cell. The original methods were these. Because the immunoSEQ output included only junctional sequences and no quality scores, the filtering could not be the same as the filtering used for full-length reads. Sequences were annotated with PyIR, a Python wrapper for IgBLAST v1.9, and V/J genes and CDR3 were assigned using IMGT germline references. Reads with weak V/J assignments (E-value above 1e-6), missing CDR3, stop codons, out-of-frame junctions, or ambiguous translated residues were removed. A V3J clonotype was defined by an identical inferred V gene, J gene, and CDR3 amino acid sequence. Percentage overlap between repertoires was computed as shared unique clonotypes divided by the size of the smaller repertoire. Repertoire richness was assessed with RTK rarefaction, the Chao1 estimator, and Recon v2.1 estimates of unobserved clonotypes. Generation probabilities were computed with OLGA for all TCRbeta clonotypes obtained by the gDNA method from several donors. TCRdb obtained this table from immuneACCESS and retained in-frame rearrangements with V and J assigned. These tables miss some clones; where compared with another copy, unresolved V genes account for less than half of the shortfall, and the remainder is unexplained. The V and J calls and clone size come from that table; D and trimming were worked out from the DNA. This sample has 950,000 to 1,100,000 clones in its table, and about 74% of those were observed once. Of the sample, roughly 1.5% falls within the top ten clones.

In this sample, this clone turned up once. This receptor's antigen is unknown. No base quality information exists; no much larger clone differs at one position. The full study reports these points: Pairwise subsampling indicated that sequencing depth was expected to affect the degree of clonotype sharing among donors. Because the study included only a small number of donors, the genetic and exposure-history diversity represented was limited. Compared with non-shared clonotypes, clonotypes shared by all four sorted-subset donors had higher generation probabilities. Across several donors, approximately 4.6% of naive CD4, roughly 3.4% of naive CD8, 2.3% of memory CD4, and about 0.44% of memory CD8 clonotypes were shared. Only blood was sampled, and tissue TCR repertoires likely differ from those in blood. Even with the large sequencing depth, rarefaction of the sorted-subset datasets indicated that sequencing was incomplete. Larger estimated clonotype richness was generally found for naive subsets than for memory subsets.

This sequence was found in a man between 18 and 35 years old in good health. Sequencing was performed on memory CD4+ T cells sorted from blood. Per the publication, the cell subset or site label means: CD45RA-negative fraction. The rearranged segments are TRBV19 and TRBJ1-6, and the D gene may be TRBD1, 6 bases matching. The sequence in DNA is TGTGCCAGTAGTATAGAGGGGGCCAATTCACCCCTCCACTTT. It encodes CASSIEGANSPLHF.